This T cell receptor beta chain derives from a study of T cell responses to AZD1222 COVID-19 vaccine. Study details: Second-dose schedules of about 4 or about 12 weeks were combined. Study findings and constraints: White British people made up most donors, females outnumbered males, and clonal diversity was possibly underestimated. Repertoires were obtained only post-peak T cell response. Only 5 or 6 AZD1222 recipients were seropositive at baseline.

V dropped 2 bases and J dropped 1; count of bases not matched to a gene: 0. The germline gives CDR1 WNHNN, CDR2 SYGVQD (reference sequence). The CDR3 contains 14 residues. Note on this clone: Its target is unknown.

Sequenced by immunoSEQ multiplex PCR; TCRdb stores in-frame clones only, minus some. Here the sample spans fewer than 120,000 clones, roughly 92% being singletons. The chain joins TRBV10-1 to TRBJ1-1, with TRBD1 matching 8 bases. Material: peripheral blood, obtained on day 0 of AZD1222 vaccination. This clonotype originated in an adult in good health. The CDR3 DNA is TGCGCCAGCAGTGAGGACAGGGGGAACACTGAAGCTTTCTTT. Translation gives CASSEDRGNTEAFF.